A selection of T cell receptor beta chains follows, all from one sample in a study of T cell repertoires in cytomegalovirus infection. Their antigens remain unidentified. TCRdb passed the reads through MiXCR, listing each CDR3 protein once. The data hold 450,000 to 600,000 distinct CDR3 sequences, with about 33% observed a single time. The sample here was cultured PBMCs, taken from culture after CMV antigen stimulation. The receptors stem from a human donor in good health (CMV status not recorded). Some clones in this sample may be carry-over from other donors' samples. The CDR3 runs from the conserved cysteine through the conserved F or W. Each record gives: CDR3 protein, CDR3 DNA, V gene, J gene, D gene, clone size. The D gene is left open where the match is weak. Size is omitted from some rows. Given values are once, few, many or a class for expanded clones.

CDR3 protein: CATSGRVTDTQYF
CDR3 DNA: TGTGCCACAAGCGGGAGGGTCACAGATACGCAGTATTTT
V gene: TRBV7-6
J gene: TRBJ2-3
D gene: TRBD2
clone size: once

CDR3 protein: CASSIIGAVTEAFF
CDR3 DNA: TGTGCCAGTAGTATTATAGGCGCGGTGACTGAAGCTTTCTTT
V gene: TRBV19
J gene: TRBJ1-1
D gene: NA
clone size: few

CDR3 protein: CASSCLSTDTQYF
CDR3 DNA: TGTGCCAGCAGTTGCCTTAGCACAGATACGCAGTATTTT
V gene: TRBV12-3/TRBV12-4
J gene: TRBJ2-3
D gene: NA
clone size: NA

CDR3 protein: CSARDHRDFVTEAFF
CDR3 DNA: TGCAGTGCTAGAGATCATCGGGATTTTGTCACTGAAGCTTTCTTT
V gene: TRBV20-1
J gene: TRBJ1-1
D gene: NA
clone size: few

CDR3 protein: CSAQTSALSGSPYNEQFF
CDR3 DNA: TGCAGTGCCCAGACGTCCGCCCTTAGCGGGAGCCCCTACAATGAGCAGTTCTTC
V gene: TRBV20-1
J gene: TRBJ2-1
D gene: TRBD2
clone size: NA

CDR3 protein: CASSYSMVAGGPKEQFF
CDR3 DNA: TGTGCCAGCAGTTACTCGATGGTAGCGGGAGGGCCCAAAGAGCAGTTCTTC
V gene: TRBV6-2/TRBV6-3
J gene: TRBJ2-1
D gene: TRBD2
clone size: NA

CDR3 protein: CASTLEKGPSTDTQYF
CDR3 DNA: TGTGCCAGCACCCTGGAAAAGGGCCCCAGCACAGATACGCAGTATTTT
V gene: TRBV7-4
J gene: TRBJ2-3
D gene: NA
clone size: few

CDR3 protein: CASSPRLATGANVLTF
CDR3 DNA: TGTGCCAGCAGCCCCAGACTAGCGACTGGGGCCAACGTCCTGACTTTC
V gene: TRBV7-8
J gene: TRBJ2-6
D gene: TRBD2
clone size: many

CDR3 protein: CASSQVDMGLAAPYGYTF
CDR3 DNA: TGCGCCAGCAGCCAAGTCGACATGGGGTTGGCAGCCCCATATGGCTACACCTTC
V gene: TRBV4-1
J gene: TRBJ1-2
D gene: NA
clone size: NA

CDR3 protein: CASSLQGKSTDTQYF
CDR3 DNA: TGTGCCAGCAGCCTACAGGGGAAGAGCACAGATACGCAGTATTTT
V gene: TRBV11-2
J gene: TRBJ2-3
D gene: TRBD1
clone size: NA

CDR3 protein: CASSLATFFRSYNEQFF
CDR3 DNA: TGTGCCAGCAGCTTAGCGACTTTTTTTCGCTCCTACAATGAGCAGTTCTTC
V gene: TRBV11-2
J gene: TRBJ2-1
D gene: NA
clone size: NA

CDR3 protein: CSARWTGDEQFF
CDR3 DNA: TGCAGTGCTAGATGGACAGGGGATGAGCAGTTCTTC
V gene: TRBV20-1
J gene: TRBJ2-1
D gene: TRBD1
clone size: NA

CDR3 protein: CASSLMAGGGSYEQYF
CDR3 DNA: TGTGCCAGCAGCTTAATGGCGGGAGGGGGATCCTACGAGCAGTACTTC
V gene: TRBV7-2
J gene: TRBJ2-7
D gene: TRBD2
clone size: NA

CDR3 protein: CASSMRPGQQNQPQHF
CDR3 DNA: TGTGCCAGTAGTATGAGACCGGGACAGCAAAATCAGCCCCAGCATTTT
V gene: TRBV19
J gene: TRBJ1-5
D gene: TRBD1
clone size: few

CDR3 protein: CASSYSGTETYEQYF
CDR3 DNA: TGTGCCAGCAGCTACTCCGGGACAGAGACCTACGAGCAGTACTTC
V gene: TRBV7-9
J gene: TRBJ2-7
D gene: TRBD1
clone size: NA

CDR3 protein: CASTSPGHSAYNEQFF
CDR3 DNA: TGTGCCAGCACCTCCCCGGGCCATTCAGCCTACAATGAGCAGTTCTTC
V gene: TRBV7-2
J gene: TRBJ2-1
D gene: NA
clone size: NA

CDR3 protein: CASSLIAANYGYTF
CDR3 DNA: TGTGCCAGCAGTTTGATTGCGGCTAACTATGGCTACACCTTC
V gene: TRBV28
J gene: TRBJ1-2
D gene: NA
clone size: NA

CDR3 protein: CASTPPERDEQFF
CDR3 DNA: TGTGCCAGTACCCCCCCGGAGCGCGATGAGCAGTTCTTC
V gene: TRBV19
J gene: TRBJ2-1
D gene: NA
clone size: few

CDR3 protein: CASSYGSQETQYF
CDR3 DNA: TGTGCCAGCAGTTACGGGTCTCAAGAGACCCAGTACTTC
V gene: TRBV6-6
J gene: TRBJ2-5
D gene: NA
clone size: few

CDR3 protein: CASSEYVPYGYTF
CDR3 DNA: TGTGCCAGCAGTGAATATGTTCCCTATGGCTACACCTTC
V gene: TRBV25-1
J gene: TRBJ1-2
D gene: NA
clone size: few

CDR3 protein: CASSMFSAGDEAFF
CDR3 DNA: TGTGCCAGTAGTATGTTCTCGGCAGGCGACGAAGCTTTCTTT
V gene: TRBV19
J gene: TRBJ1-1
D gene: NA
clone size: few

CDR3 protein: CASSIVGRTFTAGANVLTF
CDR3 DNA: TGTGCCAGTAGTATCGTGGGGCGGACCTTCACGGCTGGGGCCAACGTCCTGACTTTC
V gene: TRBV19
J gene: TRBJ2-6
D gene: NA
clone size: few

CDR3 protein: CASSFRRDGNTIYF
CDR3 DNA: TGTGCCAGTAGTTTCCGACGGGATGGAAACACCATATATTTT
V gene: TRBV19
J gene: TRBJ1-3
D gene: NA
clone size: NA

CDR3 protein: CATRGKGEGTEAFF
CDR3 DNA: TGTGCCACCCGGGGGAAGGGGGAGGGGACTGAAGCTTTCTTT
V gene: TRBV24-1
J gene: TRBJ1-1
D gene: NA
clone size: few

CDR3 protein: CASSIILLGQGTEAFF
CDR3 DNA: TGTGCCAGCAGCATTATTTTATTAGGACAGGGCACTGAAGCTTTCTTT
V gene: TRBV7-2
J gene: TRBJ1-1
D gene: TRBD1
clone size: few

CDR3 protein: CASSNSDGGGSEDYGYTF
CDR3 DNA: TGTGCCAGCAGTAATTCGGACGGGGGTGGCTCAGAGGACTATGGCTACACCTTC
V gene: TRBV11-2
J gene: TRBJ1-2
D gene: NA
clone size: few

CDR3 protein: CASSPPSLSGYEQFF
CDR3 DNA: TGTGCCAGCTCACCACCTAGCCTTAGCGGGTATGAGCAGTTCTTC
V gene: TRBV18
J gene: TRBJ2-1
D gene: TRBD2
clone size: NA

CDR3 protein: CASSSVGGGQFF
CDR3 DNA: TGTGCCAGCAGTTCCGTCGGAGGAGGGCAGTTCTTC
V gene: TRBV6-2/TRBV6-3
J gene: TRBJ2-1
D gene: NA
clone size: few

CDR3 protein: CASSSTSVNYEQYF
CDR3 DNA: TGTGCCAGCAGCTCTACTAGCGTCAACTACGAGCAGTACTTC
V gene: TRBV7-2
J gene: TRBJ2-7
D gene: TRBD2
clone size: NA

CDR3 protein: CASSPRAEAFF
CDR3 DNA: TGTGCCAGCAGCCCCCGTGCTGAAGCTTTCTTT
V gene: TRBV7-2
J gene: TRBJ1-1
D gene: NA
clone size: few

CDR3 protein: CASSHYGGELFF
CDR3 DNA: TGCGCCAGCAGCCACTACGGCGGGGAGCTGTTTTTT
V gene: TRBV4-3
J gene: TRBJ2-2
D gene: NA
clone size: NA

CDR3 protein: CSALRTDASYEQCF
CDR3 DNA: TGCAGTGCCCTAAGGACGGATGCCTCCTACGAGCAGTGCTTC
V gene: TRBV20-1
J gene: TRBJ2-7
D gene: NA
clone size: NA

CDR3 protein: CASSYSEYNEQFF
CDR3 DNA: TGTGCCAGCAGTTACTCCGAGTACAATGAGCAGTTCTTC
V gene: TRBV6-2/TRBV6-3
J gene: TRBJ2-1
D gene: NA
clone size: few

CDR3 protein: CASSYGGLAGIMGNNEQFF
CDR3 DNA: TGTGCCAGCAGTTACGGGGGACTAGCGGGTATCATGGGAAACAATGAGCAGTTCTTC
V gene: TRBV6-2/TRBV6-3
J gene: TRBJ2-1
D gene: TRBD2
clone size: NA

CDR3 protein: CASSRLQGNEQFF
CDR3 DNA: TGCGCCAGCAGCCGATTACAGGGTAATGAGCAGTTCTTC
V gene: TRBV4-3
J gene: TRBJ2-1
D gene: NA
clone size: NA

CDR3 protein: CASSRRAGAIYNEQFF
CDR3 DNA: TGTGCCAGCAGCCGGAGGGCAGGGGCCATCTACAATGAGCAGTTCTTC
V gene: TRBV11-2
J gene: TRBJ2-1
D gene: NA
clone size: NA

CDR3 protein: CSGAGQMNTEAFF
CDR3 DNA: TGCAGCGGCGCGGGACAAATGAACACTGAAGCTTTCTTT
V gene: TRBV29-1
J gene: TRBJ1-1
D gene: NA
clone size: NA

CDR3 protein: CASSWTGAKNIQYF
CDR3 DNA: TGTGCCAGCAGCTGGACGGGGGCCAAAAACATTCAGTACTTC
V gene: TRBV7-2
J gene: TRBJ2-4
D gene: NA
clone size: few

CDR3 protein: CASSLEDITGTEAFF
CDR3 DNA: TGTGCCAGCAGCTTAGAGGACATCACGGGCACTGAAGCTTTCTTT
V gene: TRBV7-9
J gene: TRBJ1-1
D gene: NA
clone size: NA

CDR3 protein: CASSGAPDRSNTGELFF
CDR3 DNA: TGTGCCAGCAGCGGAGCGCCTGACAGATCGAACACCGGGGAGCTGTTTTTT
V gene: TRBV5-5
J gene: TRBJ2-2
D gene: NA
clone size: few

CDR3 protein: CASRLAGGRTDTQYF
CDR3 DNA: TGTGCCAGCAGGTTAGCGGGAGGGCGTACAGATACGCAGTATTTT
V gene: TRBV5-4
J gene: TRBJ2-3
D gene: TRBD2
clone size: NA

CDR3 protein: CAISESRAGSSGANVLTF
CDR3 DNA: TGTGCCATCAGTGAGTCGAGAGCGGGGTCCTCTGGGGCCAACGTCCTGACTTTC
V gene: TRBV10-3
J gene: TRBJ2-6
D gene: TRBD2
clone size: few

CDR3 protein: CSAARVADTQYF
CDR3 DNA: TGCAGTGCTGCACGCGTCGCAGATACGCAGTATTTT
V gene: TRBV20-1
J gene: TRBJ2-3
D gene: NA
clone size: NA

CDR3 protein: CSAVLAGGPNEQFF
CDR3 DNA: TGCAGTGCAGTACTAGCGGGAGGGCCCAATGAGCAGTTCTTC
V gene: TRBV20-1
J gene: TRBJ2-1
D gene: TRBD2
clone size: NA

CDR3 protein: CASSLKGPSTGELFF
CDR3 DNA: TGTGCCAGCAGCTTAAAAGGACCAAGCACCGGGGAGCTGTTTTTT
V gene: TRBV7-3
J gene: TRBJ2-2
D gene: NA
clone size: NA

CDR3 protein: CASRRGFQGVLRLNTEAFF
CDR3 DNA: TGTGCCAGCAGACGTGGGTTTCAGGGGGTCCTTAGGCTGAACACTGAAGCTTTCTTT
V gene: TRBV12-3/TRBV12-4
J gene: TRBJ1-1
D gene: TRBD1
clone size: many

CDR3 protein: CASSDYYEQYF
CDR3 DNA: TGTGCCAGCAGTGATTACTACGAGCAGTACTTC
V gene: TRBV28
J gene: TRBJ2-7
D gene: NA
clone size: NA

CDR3 protein: CSVEGAVYGYTF
CDR3 DNA: TGCAGCGTTGAAGGGGCGGTCTATGGCTACACCTTC
V gene: TRBV29-1
J gene: TRBJ1-2
D gene: NA
clone size: NA

CDR3 protein: CASRGSRGQANTGELFF
CDR3 DNA: TGTGCCAGCAGAGGAAGCAGGGGCCAGGCGAACACCGGGGAGCTGTTTTTT
V gene: TRBV28
J gene: TRBJ2-2
D gene: NA
clone size: NA

CDR3 protein: CASSDPGLRNTEAFF
CDR3 DNA: TGCGCCAGCAGTGATCCGGGTCTTAGGAACACTGAAGCTTTCTTT
V gene: TRBV10-2
J gene: TRBJ1-1
D gene: NA
clone size: few

CDR3 protein: CSVGDRGEKLFF
CDR3 DNA: TGCAGCGTTGGGGACAGGGGTGAAAAACTGTTTTTT
V gene: TRBV29-1
J gene: TRBJ1-4
D gene: TRBD1
clone size: few

CDR3 protein: CSARSGGGSYEQYF
CDR3 DNA: TGCAGTGCTCGATCTGGGGGGGGCTCCTACGAGCAGTACTTC
V gene: TRBV20-1
J gene: TRBJ2-7
D gene: TRBD2
clone size: NA

CDR3 protein: CASSWTGGHYEQYF
CDR3 DNA: TGCGCCAGCAGCTGGACAGGGGGACATTACGAGCAGTACTTC
V gene: TRBV5-1
J gene: TRBJ2-7
D gene: TRBD1
clone size: few

CDR3 protein: CATRPSGGTGELFF
CDR3 DNA: TGTGCCACCAGACCGTCGGGGGGCACCGGGGAGCTGTTTTTT
V gene: TRBV24-1
J gene: TRBJ2-2
D gene: TRBD2
clone size: few

CDR3 protein: CASSQPTSGSFEQFF
CDR3 DNA: TGCGCCAGCAGCCAACCGACTAGCGGGAGTTTTGAGCAGTTCTTC
V gene: TRBV4-1
J gene: TRBJ2-1
D gene: TRBD2
clone size: few